These T cell receptor beta chains were read from a single sample in a study of siplizumab effects on memory and regulatory T cells. The repertoire was sequenced with immunoSEQ multiplex PCR; TCRdb's copy has only in-frame clones and lacks some. The data show around 100,000 clones, about 90% seen once. Sequencing used CD4+ T cells sorted from blood. Receptors were obtained from a human donor in good health. Both conserved end residues are part of each CDR3. A D gene is named only where the DNA matches it firmly. A clone size is listed for some rows: how often the clone was seen (once, few, many), or a class if it is expanded.

-,-,TRBV7-2,TRBJ1-5,CASSPQGSFRDSNQPQHF,TGTGCCAGCAGCCCCCAGGGTTCTTTTCGGGATAGCAATCAGCCCCAGCATTTT
-,-,TRBV13,TRBJ2-7,CASSWQRQGPGARMYEQYF,TGTGCCAGCAGCTGGCAACGTCAAGGGCCGGGGGCGCGGATGTACGAGCAGTACTTC
TRBD1,-,TRBV19,TRBJ1-3,CASSNRGLSGNTIYF,TGTGCCAGTAGCAACAGGGGGCTATCTGGAAACACCATATATTTT
-,-,TRBV6-5,TRBJ1-1,CASTVGTEAFF,TGTGCCAGCACCGTGGGGACTGAAGCTTTCTTT
-,-,TRBV19,TRBJ1-2,CASSIKGAVNGYTF,TGTGCCAGTAGTATAAAAGGGGCGGTGAATGGCTACACCTTC
-,-,TRBV29-1,TRBJ2-1,CSVETSDSYNEQFF,TGCAGCGTTGAAACCAGTGACTCCTACAATGAGCAGTTCTTC
-,-,TRBV27,TRBJ1-3,CASSFGAGNTIYF,-
-,-,TRBV5-8,TRBJ1-3,CASTHRSADGNTIYF,TGTGCCAGCACCCACAGGTCCGCGGACGGAAACACCATATATTTT
TRBD1,-,TRBV6-5,TRBJ1-1,CASSYGTGFSPFF,TGTGCCAGCAGTTACGGGACAGGGTTTAGTCCTTTCTTT
TRBD1,-,TRBV5-1,TRBJ1-2,CASSSTPGTGSLEDYGYTF,TGCGCCAGCAGCAGTACTCCGGGGACAGGGAGCTTGGAGGACTATGGCTACACCTTC
-,-,TRBV14,TRBJ2-1,CASSQDGSRDEQFF,TGTGCCAGCAGCCAAGATGGCTCCCGGGATGAGCAGTTCTTC
-,-,TRBV28,TRBJ1-4,CASGSSATNEKLFF,TGTGCCAGTGGCTCGTCTGCAACTAATGAAAAACTGTTTTTT
TRBD1,few,TRBV5-1,TRBJ1-6,CASSLVSGGKGSPLHF,TGCGCCAGCAGCTTGGTTTCAGGGGGCAAGGGTTCACCCCTCCACTTT
-,-,TRBV7-3,TRBJ2-2,CASSLQAANTGELFF,TGTGCCAGCAGCTTACAGGCCGCGAACACCGGGGAGCTGTTTTTT
-,-,TRBV7-2,TRBJ1-4,CASSAVWGREEKLFF,TGTGCCAGCAGCGCCGTCTGGGGTAGGGAGGAAAAACTGTTTTTT
-,few,TRBV7-6,TRBJ1-6,CASSLSGDGNSPLHF,TGTGCCAGCAGCCTATCGGGGGACGGAAATTCACCCCTCCACTTT
-,-,TRBV14,TRBJ1-5,CASSQGSSNQPQHF,TGTGCCAGCAGCCAAGGCAGTAGCAATCAGCCCCAGCATTTT
-,once,TRBV6-5,TRBJ1-2,CASTPRTNYGYTF,TGTGCCAGCACCCCCAGGACTAACTATGGCTACACCTTC
-,-,TRBV18,TRBJ2-5,CASSPFVERGETQYF,TGTGCCAGCTCACCGTTCGTTGAGAGGGGAGAGACCCAGTACTTC
-,-,TRBV7-3,TRBJ2-3,CASSLTSASTDTQYF,TGTGCCAGCAGCTTAACTAGCGCTAGCACAGATACGCAGTATTTT
-,-,TRBV5-4,TRBJ2-4,CASSLGTARGDIQYF,TGTGCCAGCAGCTTGGGGACTGCCCGAGGAGACATTCAGTACTTC
-,-,TRBV7-2,TRBJ2-7,CASSSTFEQYF,TGTGCCAGCAGCTCCACTTTCGAGCAGTACTTC
-,-,TRBV5-4,TRBJ1-2,CASSLDRVDYGYTF,TGTGCCAGCAGCTTGGACAGGGTGGACTATGGCTACACCTTC
-,once,TRBV11-2,TRBJ2-7,CASSLDSGTYSYEQYF,TGTGCCAGCAGCTTAGATTCGGGGACCTACTCCTACGAGCAGTACTTC
-,-,TRBV11-3,TRBJ2-2,CASSSGVGELFF,TGTGCCAGCAGCTCAGGGGTCGGGGAGCTGTTTTTT
TRBD1,-,TRBV27,TRBJ1-2,CASSLRDRGGGYTF,TGTGCCAGCAGTTTACGGGACAGGGGTGGTGGCTACACCTTC
-,-,TRBV18,TRBJ1-3,CASSPPGTASGNTIYF,TGTGCCAGCTCACCACCCGGGACGGCCTCTGGAAACACCATATATTTT
TRBD1,-,TRBV5-1,TRBJ1-6,CASSLERGHNSPLHF,TGCGCCAGCAGCTTGGAAAGGGGGCACAATTCACCCCTCCACTTT
-,-,TRBV11-2,TRBJ2-1,CASSLSRLSSYNEQFF,TGTGCCAGCAGCTTATCCAGGCTAAGCTCCTACAATGAGCAGTTCTTC
-,-,TRBV7-2,TRBJ2-4,CASSRVVGENIQYF,TGTGCCAGCAGCCGCGTTGTCGGGGAAAACATTCAGTACTTC
-,-,TRBV20-1,TRBJ2-5,CSAFLGETQYF,TGCAGTGCTTTTTTGGGGGAGACCCAGTACTTC
TRBD1,-,TRBV28,TRBJ1-1,CASSSGQGNTEAFF,TGTGCCAGCAGTTCGGGACAGGGTAACACTGAAGCTTTCTTT
-,-,TRBV19,TRBJ1-1,CAARREGQRRNEAFF,TGTGCCGCAAGACGGGAAGGACAGAGACGAAATGAAGCTTTCTTT
-,once,TRBV5-1,TRBJ1-2,CASSPRRTEIYGYTF,TGCGCCAGCAGCCCTCGCCGGACAGAAATATATGGCTACACCTTC
TRBD1,-,TRBV28,TRBJ2-1,CASSPTGQGSGNEQFF,TGTGCCAGCAGTCCTACCGGACAGGGGTCGGGCAATGAGCAGTTCTTC
TRBD2,-,TRBV9,TRBJ2-3,CASSSSAGGADTQYF,TGTGCCAGCAGTTCCTCTGCGGGGGGGGCAGATACGCAGTATTTT
TRBD1,-,TRBV19,TRBJ1-4,CASSISQLSTGGREKLFF,TGTGCCAGTAGTATATCGCAGCTCTCGACAGGGGGACGAGAAAAACTGTTTTTT
-,-,TRBV5-1,TRBJ1-4,CASSLGLEGEKLFF,TGCGCCAGCAGCTTGGGCTTGGAGGGTGAAAAACTGTTTTTT
-,-,TRBV29-1,TRBJ1-1,CSGWDAADTEAFF,TGCAGCGGGTGGGACGCCGCCGACACTGAAGCTTTCTTT
-,-,TRBV28,TRBJ2-6,CASSGAGASGANVLTF,TGTGCCAGCAGCGGGGCAGGGGCCTCTGGGGCCAACGTCCTGACTTTC
-,-,TRBV7-2,TRBJ1-3,CASSPDFSGNTIYF,TGTGCCAGCAGTCCCGATTTCTCTGGAAACACCATATATTTT
-,-,TRBV11-1,TRBJ1-1,CASTSRRRDTEAFF,TGTGCCAGCACCTCCCGTCGTCGGGACACTGAAGCTTTCTTT
-,-,TRBV6-5,TRBJ1-1,CASTPTGQNTEAFF,TGTGCCAGCACCCCGACAGGCCAGAACACTGAAGCTTTCTTT
-,-,TRBV2,TRBJ1-2,CASRAPGSINYGYTF,TGTGCCAGCAGAGCCCCGGGAAGCATTAACTATGGCTACACCTTC
-,-,TRBV7-3,TRBJ2-2,CASSLDVGDGELFF,TGTGCCAGCAGCTTAGACGTAGGGGACGGGGAGCTGTTTTTT
TRBD1,once,TRBV5-1,TRBJ1-1,CASSLFAAGGANTEAFF,TGCGCCAGCAGCTTGTTCGCGGCAGGGGGCGCGAACACTGAAGCTTTCTTT
-,-,TRBV4-1,TRBJ1-5,CASSQDRFNQPQHF,TGCGCCAGCAGCCAGGACCGATTCAATCAGCCCCAGCATTTT
TRBD2,-,TRBV4-2,TRBJ2-3,CASSQEGGGASTDTQYF,TGTGCCAGCAGCCAAGAGGGCGGGGGGGCCTCCACAGATACGCAGTATTTT
TRBD1,-,TRBV19,TRBJ1-2,CASSKQGGYGYTF,TGTGCCAGTAGTAAACAGGGGGGCTATGGCTACACCTTC
-,few,TRBV29-1,TRBJ1-6,CSVSPPSSYNSPLHF,TGCAGCGTTTCGCCTCCGAGCTCCTATAATTCACCCCTCCACTTT